The sequence of this T cell receptor (beta chain) was determined in a study of cytotoxic CD8 clonotypes in ibrutinib-treated CLL. Regarding the study as a whole: Clonality went up at ibrutinib response and then declined back toward baseline at progression. Exceeding age-matched healthy donors, baseline clonality also tracked the counts of circulating CD8+ T cells.

This clone occurred many times. Its matching antigen is unknown. Germline lookup yields CDR1 SNHLY and CDR2 FYNNEI. The CDR3 covers 11 residues. Trimming cost V 4 bases and J 3 bases, with 1 base left between them. Investigators sought sequencing depths of between 1 in 200,000 and 1 in 1 million T cells. The repertoire was sequenced with immunoSEQ multiplex PCR; TCRdb's copy has only in-frame clones and lacks some. Here the sample spans roughly 40,000 clones, roughly 65% being singletons. The clonotype was recovered from a human donor with chronic lymphocytic leukemia. Specimen: PBMCs, collected at disease progression, from a patient treated with ibrutinib. This rearrangement joins TRBV2 to TRBJ1-3; D is ambiguous. The chain's CDR3 is CASSGGNTIYF. The CDR3 region has the DNA TGTGCCAGCAGTGGTGGAAACACCATATATTTT.